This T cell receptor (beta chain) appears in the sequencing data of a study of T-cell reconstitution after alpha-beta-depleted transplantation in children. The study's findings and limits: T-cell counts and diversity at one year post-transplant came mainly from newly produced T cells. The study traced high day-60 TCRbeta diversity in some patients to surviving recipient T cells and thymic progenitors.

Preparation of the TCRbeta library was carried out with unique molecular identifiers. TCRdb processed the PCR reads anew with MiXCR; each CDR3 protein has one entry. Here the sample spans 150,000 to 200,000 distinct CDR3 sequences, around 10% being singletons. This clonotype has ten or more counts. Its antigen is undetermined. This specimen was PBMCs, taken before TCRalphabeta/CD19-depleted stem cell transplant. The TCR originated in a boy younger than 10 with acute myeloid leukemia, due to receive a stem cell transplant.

This CDR3 is CSARDENSGANVLTF. CDR3 DNA sequence: TGCAGTGCTAGAGATGAGAACTCTGGGGCCAACGTCCTGACTTTC. This chain connects TRBV20-1 to TRBJ2-6; D remains unclear. V lost 0 bases and J 0 bases, leaving 6 bases between the germline ends. Looked up from germline, CDR1 is DFQATT and CDR2 is SNEGSKA (reference sequence). There are 15 residues in the CDR3.